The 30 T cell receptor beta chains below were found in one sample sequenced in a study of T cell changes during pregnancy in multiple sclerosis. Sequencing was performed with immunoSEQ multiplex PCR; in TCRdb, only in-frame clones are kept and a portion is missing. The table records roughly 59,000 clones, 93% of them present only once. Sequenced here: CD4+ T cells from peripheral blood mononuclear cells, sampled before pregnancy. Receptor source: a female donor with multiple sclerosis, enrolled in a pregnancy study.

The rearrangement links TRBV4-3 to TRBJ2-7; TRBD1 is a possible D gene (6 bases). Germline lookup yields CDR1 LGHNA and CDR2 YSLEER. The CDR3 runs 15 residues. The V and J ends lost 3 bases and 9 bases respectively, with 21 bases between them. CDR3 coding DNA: TGCGCCAGCAGCCACACGACAGGCCCGGAACTAGGGCAGTACTTC. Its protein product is CASSHTTGPELGQYF.

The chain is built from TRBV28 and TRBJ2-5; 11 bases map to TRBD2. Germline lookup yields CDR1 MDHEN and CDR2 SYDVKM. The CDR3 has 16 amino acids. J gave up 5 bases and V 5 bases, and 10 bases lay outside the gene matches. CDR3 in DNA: TGTGCCAGCAGTCCTCAACTAGCGGGAGTTTTGGAGACCCAGTACTTC. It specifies CASSPQLAGVLETQYF.

CDR3 amino acids: CASSSAGGSRYEQYF. As DNA, the CDR3 is TGTGCCAGCAGTAGTGCAGGCGGGAGTAGATACGAGCAGTACTTC. V gene TRBV6-6 combines with J gene TRBJ2-7; the match to TRBD2 covers 7 bases. In germline, CDR1 is MNHNY, CDR2 SVGAGI (reference sequence). The CDR3 loop spans 15 amino acids. The trim removed 5 bases at V and 4 bases at J, leaving 11 bases unmatched.

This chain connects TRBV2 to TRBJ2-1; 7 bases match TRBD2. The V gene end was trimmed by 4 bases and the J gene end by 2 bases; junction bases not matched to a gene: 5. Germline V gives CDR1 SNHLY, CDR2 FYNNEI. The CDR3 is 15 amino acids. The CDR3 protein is CASSVAGATYNEQFF. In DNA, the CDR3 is TGTGCCAGCAGTGTGGCGGGAGCGACCTACAATGAGCAGTTCTTC.

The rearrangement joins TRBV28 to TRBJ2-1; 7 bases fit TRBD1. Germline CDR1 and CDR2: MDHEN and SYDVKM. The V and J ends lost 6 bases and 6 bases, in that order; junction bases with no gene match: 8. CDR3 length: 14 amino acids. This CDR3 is CASSGTARGNEQFF. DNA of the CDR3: TGTGCCAGCAGCGGGACAGCCCGAGGCAATGAGCAGTTCTTC. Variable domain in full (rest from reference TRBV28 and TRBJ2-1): DVKVTQSSRYLVKRTGEKVFLECVQDMDHENMFWYRQDPGLGLRLIYFSYDVKMKEKGDIPEGYSVSREKKERFSLILESASTNQTSMYLCASSGTARGNEQFFGPGTRLTVL.

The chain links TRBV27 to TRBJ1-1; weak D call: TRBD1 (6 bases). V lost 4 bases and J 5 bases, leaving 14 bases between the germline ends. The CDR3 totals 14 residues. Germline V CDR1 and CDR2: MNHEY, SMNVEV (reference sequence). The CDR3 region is CASSSQVGGTEAFF. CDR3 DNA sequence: TGTGCCAGCAGTTCCCAGGTAGGGGGAACTGAAGCTTTCTTT.

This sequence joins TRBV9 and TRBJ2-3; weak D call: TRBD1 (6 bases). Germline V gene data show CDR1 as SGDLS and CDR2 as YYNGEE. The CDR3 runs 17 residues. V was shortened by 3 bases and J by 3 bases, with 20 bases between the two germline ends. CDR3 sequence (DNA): TGTGCCAGCAGCGCCACCGGGACAAACACCAGAACAGATACGCAGTATTTT. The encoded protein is CASSATGTNTRTDTQYF.

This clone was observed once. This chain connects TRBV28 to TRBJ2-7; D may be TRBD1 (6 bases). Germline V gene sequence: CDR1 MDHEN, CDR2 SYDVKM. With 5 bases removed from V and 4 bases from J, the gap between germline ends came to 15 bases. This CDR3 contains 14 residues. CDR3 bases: TGTGCCAGCAGTCCACCAGGGGTTAGGTACGAGCAGTACTTC. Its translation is CASSPPGVRYEQYF.

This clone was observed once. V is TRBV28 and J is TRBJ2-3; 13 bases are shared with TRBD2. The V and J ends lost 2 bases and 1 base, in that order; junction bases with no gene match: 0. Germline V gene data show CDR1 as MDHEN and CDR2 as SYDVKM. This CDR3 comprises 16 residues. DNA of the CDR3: TGTGCCAGCAGTTTAGGACTAGCGGGAGGCACAGATACGCAGTATTTT. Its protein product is CASSLGLAGGTDTQYF.

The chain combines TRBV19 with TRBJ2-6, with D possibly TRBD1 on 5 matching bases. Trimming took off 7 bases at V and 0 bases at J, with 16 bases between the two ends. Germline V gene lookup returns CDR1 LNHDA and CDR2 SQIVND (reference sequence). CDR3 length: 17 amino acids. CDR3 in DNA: TGTGCCAGTACTACAGGTCCCCCCAGCTCTGGGGCCAACGTCCTGACTTTC. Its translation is CASTTGPPSSGANVLTF.

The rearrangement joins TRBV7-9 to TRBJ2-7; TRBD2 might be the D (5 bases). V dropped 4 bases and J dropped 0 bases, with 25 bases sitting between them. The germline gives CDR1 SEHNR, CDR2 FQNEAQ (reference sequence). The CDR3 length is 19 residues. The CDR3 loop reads CASSSIPPGFYFHSYEQYF. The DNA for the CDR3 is TGTGCCAGCAGCTCAATACCCCCGGGGTTCTATTTTCACTCCTACGAGCAGTACTTC.

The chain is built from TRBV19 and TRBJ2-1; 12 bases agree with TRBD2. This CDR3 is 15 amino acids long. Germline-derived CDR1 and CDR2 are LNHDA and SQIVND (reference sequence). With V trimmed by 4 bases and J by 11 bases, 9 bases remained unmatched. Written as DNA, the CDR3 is TGTGCCAGTAGTACGGGACTAGCGGGCGCAATTAAGCAGTTCTTC. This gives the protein CASSTGLAGAIKQFF.

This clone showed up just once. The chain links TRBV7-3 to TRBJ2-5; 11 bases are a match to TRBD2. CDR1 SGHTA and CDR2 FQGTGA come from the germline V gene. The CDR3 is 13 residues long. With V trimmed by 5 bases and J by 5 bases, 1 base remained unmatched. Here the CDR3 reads CASSRTSGETQYF. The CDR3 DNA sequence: TGTGCCAGCAGCCGGACTAGCGGGGAGACCCAGTACTTC. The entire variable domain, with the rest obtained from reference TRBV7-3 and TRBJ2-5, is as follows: GAGVSQTPSNKVTEKGKYVELRCDPISGHTALYWYRQSLGQGPEFLIYFQGTGAADDSGLPNDRFFAVRPEGSVSTLKIQRTERGDSAVYLCASSRTSGETQYFGPGTRLLVL.

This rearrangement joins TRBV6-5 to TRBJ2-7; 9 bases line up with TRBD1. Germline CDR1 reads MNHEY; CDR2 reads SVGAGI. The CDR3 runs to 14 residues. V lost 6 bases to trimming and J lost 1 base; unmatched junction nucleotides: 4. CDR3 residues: CASRNRGPSYEQYF. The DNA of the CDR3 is TGTGCCAGCAGAAACAGGGGGCCTTCCTACGAGCAGTACTTC.

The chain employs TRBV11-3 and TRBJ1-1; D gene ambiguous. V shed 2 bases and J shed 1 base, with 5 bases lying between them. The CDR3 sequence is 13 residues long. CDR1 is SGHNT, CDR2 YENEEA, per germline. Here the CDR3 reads CASSLTRNTEAFF. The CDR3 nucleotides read TGTGCCAGCAGCTTAACACGGAACACTGAAGCTTTCTTT.

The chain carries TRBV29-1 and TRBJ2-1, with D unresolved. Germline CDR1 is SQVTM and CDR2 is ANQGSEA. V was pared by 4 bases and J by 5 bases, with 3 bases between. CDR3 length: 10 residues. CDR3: CSVADNEQFF. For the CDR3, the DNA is TGCAGCGTTGCCGACAATGAGCAGTTCTTC.

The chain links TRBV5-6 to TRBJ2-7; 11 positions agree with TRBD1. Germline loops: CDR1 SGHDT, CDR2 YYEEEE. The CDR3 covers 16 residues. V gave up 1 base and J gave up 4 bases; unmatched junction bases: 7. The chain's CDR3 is CASSLRGGTGGYEQYF. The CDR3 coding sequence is TGTGCCAGCAGCTTGAGGGGCGGGACAGGGGGTTACGAGCAGTACTTC.

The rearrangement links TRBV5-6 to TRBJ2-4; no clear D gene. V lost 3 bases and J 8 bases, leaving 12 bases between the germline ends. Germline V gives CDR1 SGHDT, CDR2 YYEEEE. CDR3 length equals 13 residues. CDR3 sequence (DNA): TGTGCCAGCAGCTCATATGGGCTGGACATTCAGTACTTC. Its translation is CASSSYGLDIQYF.

This CDR3 reads CASSDQGRQETQYF. The CDR3 DNA reads as TGTGCCAGCAGCGACCAGGGCCGCCAAGAGACCCAGTACTTC. The chain is built from TRBV25-1 and TRBJ2-5; possibly TRBD1 for D (5 bases). The CDR3 covers 14 residues. The germline gives CDR1 MGHDK, CDR2 SYGVNS. V gave up 6 bases and J gave up 1 base, with 12 bases separating them. Looking up the rest from reference TRBV25-1 and TRBJ2-5 gives the full variable domain: EADIYQTPRYLVIGTGKKITLECSQTMGHDKMYWYQQDPGMELHLIHYSYGVNSTEKGDLSSESTVSRIRTEHFPLTLESARPSHTSQYLCASSDQGRQETQYFGPGTRLLVL.

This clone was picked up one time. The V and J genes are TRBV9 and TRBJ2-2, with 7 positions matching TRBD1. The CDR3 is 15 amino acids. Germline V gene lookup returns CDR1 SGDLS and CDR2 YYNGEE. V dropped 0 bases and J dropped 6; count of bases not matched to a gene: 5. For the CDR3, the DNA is TGTGCCAGCAGCGTAGAAGGGGGCCTTGCCGGGGAGCTGTTTTTT. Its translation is CASSVEGGLAGELFF.

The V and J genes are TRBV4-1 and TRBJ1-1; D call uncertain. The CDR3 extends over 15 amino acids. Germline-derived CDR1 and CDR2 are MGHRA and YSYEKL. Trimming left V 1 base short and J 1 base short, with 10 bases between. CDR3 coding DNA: TGCGCCAGCAGCCAAGGTCGAGGCGGGAACACTGAAGCTTTCTTT. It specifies CASSQGRGGNTEAFF.

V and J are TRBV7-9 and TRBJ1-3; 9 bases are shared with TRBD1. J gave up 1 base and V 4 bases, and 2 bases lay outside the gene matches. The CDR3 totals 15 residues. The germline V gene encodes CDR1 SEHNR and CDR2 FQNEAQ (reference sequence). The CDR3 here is CASSSGTGSGNTIYF. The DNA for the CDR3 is TGTGCCAGCAGCTCGGGGACAGGGTCTGGAAACACCATATATTTT.

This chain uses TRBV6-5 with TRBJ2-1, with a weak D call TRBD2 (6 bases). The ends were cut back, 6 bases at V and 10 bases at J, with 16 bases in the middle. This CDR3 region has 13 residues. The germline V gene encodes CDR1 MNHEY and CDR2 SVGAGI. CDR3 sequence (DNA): TGTGCCAGCAGGCGAGGAGGGCAGTCCGAGCAGTTCTTC. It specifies CASRRGGQSEQFF.

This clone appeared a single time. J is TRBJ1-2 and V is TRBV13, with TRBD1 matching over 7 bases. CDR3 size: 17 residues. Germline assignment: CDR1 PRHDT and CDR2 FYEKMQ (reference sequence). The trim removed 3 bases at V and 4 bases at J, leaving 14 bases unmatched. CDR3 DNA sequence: TGTGCCAGCAGCTTTAGGACAGGCCCCGCTCTAGGCTATGGCTACACCTTC. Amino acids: CASSFRTGPALGYGYTF.

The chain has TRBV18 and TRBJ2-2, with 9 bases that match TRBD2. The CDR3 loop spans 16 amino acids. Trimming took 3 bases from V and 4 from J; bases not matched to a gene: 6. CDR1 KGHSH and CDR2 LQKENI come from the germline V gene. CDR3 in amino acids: CASSPVNSGGTGELFF. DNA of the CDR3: TGTGCCAGCTCACCCGTCAATAGCGGGGGCACCGGGGAGCTGTTTTTT.

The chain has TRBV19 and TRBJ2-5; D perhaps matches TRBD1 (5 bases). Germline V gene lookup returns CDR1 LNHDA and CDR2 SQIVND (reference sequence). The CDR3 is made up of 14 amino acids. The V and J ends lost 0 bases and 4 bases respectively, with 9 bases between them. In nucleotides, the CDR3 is TGTGCCAGTAGTATAGATCCCCAGGGAGAGACCCAGTACTTC. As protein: CASSIDPQGETQYF.

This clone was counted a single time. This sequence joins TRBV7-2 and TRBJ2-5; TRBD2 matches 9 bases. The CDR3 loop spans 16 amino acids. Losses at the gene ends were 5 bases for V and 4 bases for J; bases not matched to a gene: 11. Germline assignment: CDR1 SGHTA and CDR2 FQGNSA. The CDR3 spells CASSRGLASSRETQYF. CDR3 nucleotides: TGTGCCAGCAGCCGCGGACTAGCGAGTAGTAGAGAGACCCAGTACTTC.

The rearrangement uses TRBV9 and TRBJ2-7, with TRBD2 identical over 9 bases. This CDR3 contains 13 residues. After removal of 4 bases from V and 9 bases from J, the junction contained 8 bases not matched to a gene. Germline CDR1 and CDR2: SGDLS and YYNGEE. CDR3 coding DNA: TGTGCCAGCAGCTCGGGGGGCGGGAGGGGGCAGTACTTC. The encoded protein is CASSSGGGRGQYF.

In DNA form, the CDR3 reads TGTGCCAGCAGGGAAAGTTCTGGGGCCAACGTCCTGACTTTC. Translation: CASRESSGANVLTF. The J gene is TRBJ2-6, the V gene TRBV19; tentatively, D is TRBD1 (5 bases). Trimming removed 9 bases at V and 1 base at J, with 10 bases between. Germline values: CDR1 LNHDA, CDR2 SQIVND (reference sequence). The CDR3 has 14 amino acids.

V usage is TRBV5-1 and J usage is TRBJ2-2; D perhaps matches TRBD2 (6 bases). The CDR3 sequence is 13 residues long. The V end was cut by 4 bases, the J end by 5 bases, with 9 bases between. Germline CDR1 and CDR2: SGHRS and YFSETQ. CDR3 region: CASSILATGELFF. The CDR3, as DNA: TGCGCCAGCAGCATACTAGCAACCGGGGAGCTGTTTTTT. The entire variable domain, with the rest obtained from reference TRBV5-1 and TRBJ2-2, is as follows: KAGVTQTPRYLIKTRGQQVTLSCSPISGHRSVSWYQQTPGQGLQFLFEYFSETQRNKGNFPGRFSGRQFSNSRSEMNVSTLELGDSALYLCASSILATGELFFGEGSRLTVL.